There are a few counts of the clone carrying this T cell receptor beta chain. The target antigen is unknown. These data belong to a study of OX40 agonist ivuxolimab in advanced cancers. The overall study: Ivuxolimab is an agonistic anti-OX40 (CD134) antibody, and patients were treated with it. General observations from the study: Certain nonresponding patients likewise had low normalized T-cell clonal expansion.

Clones were read by immunoSEQ multiplex PCR, and TCRdb kept only the in-frame ones, dropping some. The repertoire has some 90,000 clones, around 87% of them found once; the top ten carry roughly 4%. Systemic immunosuppression or a history of autoimmune disease excluded patients. The CDR3 totals 16 residues. Trimming shortened V by 8 bases and J by 0 bases, and 17 bases separated the two germline ends. From germline, CDR1 is MDHEN and CDR2 SYDVKM. The rearrangement uses TRBV28 and TRBJ2-1; D is perhaps TRBD2 (7 bases). The receptor's source is an adult with an advanced solid tumor such as melanoma, head and neck, liver or kidney cancer. The sample consisted of CD4+ or CD8+ T cells sorted from blood, taken in a trial of the OX40 agonist ivuxolimab. The CDR3 DNA follows: TGTGCCAGCGAGGGGGGGTCCCATAGCTCCTACAATGAGCAGTTCTTC. Translating gives CASEGGSHSSYNEQFF. The variable domain in full, completed from reference TRBV28 and TRBJ2-1, reads DVKVTQSSRYLVKRTGEKVFLECVQDMDHENMFWYRQDPGLGLRLIYFSYDVKMKEKGDIPEGYSVSREKKERFSLILESASTNQTSMYLCASEGGSHSSYNEQFFGPGTRLTVL.